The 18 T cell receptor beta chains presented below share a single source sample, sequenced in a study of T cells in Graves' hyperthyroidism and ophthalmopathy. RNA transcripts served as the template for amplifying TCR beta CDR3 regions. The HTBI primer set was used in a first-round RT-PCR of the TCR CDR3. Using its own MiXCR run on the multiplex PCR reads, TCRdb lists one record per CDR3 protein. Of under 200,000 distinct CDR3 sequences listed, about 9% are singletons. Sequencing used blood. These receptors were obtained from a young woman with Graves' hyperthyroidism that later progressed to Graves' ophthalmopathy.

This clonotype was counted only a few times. The CDR3 spells CASSVTGVGELFF. As DNA, the CDR3 is TGTGCCAGCAGCGTAACGGGGGTCGGGGAGCTGTTTTTT. This chain links TRBV9 with TRBJ2-2; D is perhaps TRBD2 (6 bases). Germline assignment: CDR1 SGDLS and CDR2 YYNGEE. This CDR3 contains 13 residues. V lost 1 base to trimming and J lost 7 bases, with 8 bases between them.

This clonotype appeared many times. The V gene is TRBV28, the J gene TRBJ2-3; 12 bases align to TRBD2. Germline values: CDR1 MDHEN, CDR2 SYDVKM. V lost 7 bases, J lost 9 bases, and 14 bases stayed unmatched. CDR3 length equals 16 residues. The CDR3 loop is CASTITSGGIQGTQYF. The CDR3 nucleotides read TGTGCCAGCACGATCACTAGCGGGGGGATCCAGGGGACGCAGTATTTT.

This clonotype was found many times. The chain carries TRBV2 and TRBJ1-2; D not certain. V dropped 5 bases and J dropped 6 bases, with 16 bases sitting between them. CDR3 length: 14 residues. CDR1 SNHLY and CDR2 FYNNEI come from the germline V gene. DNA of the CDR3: TGTGCCAGCAGTCCAGACATGCCCGGGGATGGCTACACCTTC. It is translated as CASSPDMPGDGYTF.

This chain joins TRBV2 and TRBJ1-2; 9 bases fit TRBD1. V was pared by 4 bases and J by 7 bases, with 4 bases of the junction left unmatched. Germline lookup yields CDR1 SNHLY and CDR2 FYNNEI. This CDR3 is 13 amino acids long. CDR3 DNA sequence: TGTGCCAGCAGTGTGGGGACAGGGCTTGGCTACACCTTC. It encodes CASSVGTGLGYTF.

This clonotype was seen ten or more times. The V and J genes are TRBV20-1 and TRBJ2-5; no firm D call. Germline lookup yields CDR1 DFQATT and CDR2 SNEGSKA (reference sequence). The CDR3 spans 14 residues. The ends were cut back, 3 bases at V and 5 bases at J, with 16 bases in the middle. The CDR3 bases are TGCAGTGCTAGTCGGCTAAAGTTGGACGAGACCCAGTACTTC. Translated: CSASRLKLDETQYF.

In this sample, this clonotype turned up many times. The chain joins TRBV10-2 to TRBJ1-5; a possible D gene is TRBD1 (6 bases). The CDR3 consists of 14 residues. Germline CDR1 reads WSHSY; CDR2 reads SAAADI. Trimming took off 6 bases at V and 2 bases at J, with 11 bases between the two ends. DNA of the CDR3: TGCGCCAGCAGGTCCAGGGGCGGCAATCAGCCCCAGCATTTT. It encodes CASRSRGGNQPQHF.

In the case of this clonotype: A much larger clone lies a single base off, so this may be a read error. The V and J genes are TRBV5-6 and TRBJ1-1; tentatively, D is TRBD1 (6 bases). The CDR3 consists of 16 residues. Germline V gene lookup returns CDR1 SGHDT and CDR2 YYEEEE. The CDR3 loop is CASNLDGGLQNTEAFF. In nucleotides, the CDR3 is TGTGCCAGCAACTTGGATGGGGGGCTGCAGAACACTGAAGCTTTCTTT.

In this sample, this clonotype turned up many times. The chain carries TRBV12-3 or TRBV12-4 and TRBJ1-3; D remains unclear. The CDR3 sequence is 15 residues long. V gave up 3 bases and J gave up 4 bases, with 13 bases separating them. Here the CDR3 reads CASSLLSASGNTIYF. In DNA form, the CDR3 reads TGTGCCAGCAGTTTGTTGAGCGCTTCCGGAAACACCATATATTTT.

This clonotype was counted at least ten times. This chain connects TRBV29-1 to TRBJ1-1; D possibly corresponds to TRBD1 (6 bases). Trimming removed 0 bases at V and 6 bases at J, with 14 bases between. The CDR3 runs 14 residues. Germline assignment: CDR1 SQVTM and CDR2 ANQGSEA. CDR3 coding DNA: TGCAGCGTTGAAGATCTTGGAGGGGGTGCTGAAGCTTTCTTT. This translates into CSVEDLGGGAEAFF.

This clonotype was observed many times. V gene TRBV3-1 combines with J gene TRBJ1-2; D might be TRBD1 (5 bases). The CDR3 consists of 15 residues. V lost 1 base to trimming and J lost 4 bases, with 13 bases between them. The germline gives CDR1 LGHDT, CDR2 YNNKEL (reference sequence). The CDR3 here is CASSQGGEGLYGYTF. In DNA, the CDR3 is TGTGCCAGCAGCCAAGGAGGGGAGGGGCTCTATGGCTACACCTTC.

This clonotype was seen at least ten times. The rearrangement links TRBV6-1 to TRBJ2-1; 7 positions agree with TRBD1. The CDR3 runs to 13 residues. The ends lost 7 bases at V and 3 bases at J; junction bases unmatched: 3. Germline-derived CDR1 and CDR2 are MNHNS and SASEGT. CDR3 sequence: CASKGASYNEQFF. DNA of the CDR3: TGTGCCAGCAAGGGGGCTAGCTACAATGAGCAGTTCTTC.

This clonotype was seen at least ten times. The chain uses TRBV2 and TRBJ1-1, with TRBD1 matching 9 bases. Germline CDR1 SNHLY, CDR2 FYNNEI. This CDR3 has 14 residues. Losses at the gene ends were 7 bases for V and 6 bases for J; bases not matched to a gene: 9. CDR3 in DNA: TGTGCCAGCACCCGGGACAGGGTAAGGGCTGAAGCTTTCTTT. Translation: CASTRDRVRAEAFF.

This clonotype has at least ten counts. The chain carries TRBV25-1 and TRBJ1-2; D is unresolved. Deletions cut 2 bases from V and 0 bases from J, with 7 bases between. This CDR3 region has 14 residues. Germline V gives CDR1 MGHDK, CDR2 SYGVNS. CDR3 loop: CASSEGVANYGYTF. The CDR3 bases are TGTGCCAGCAGTGAAGGCGTCGCTAACTATGGCTACACCTTC.

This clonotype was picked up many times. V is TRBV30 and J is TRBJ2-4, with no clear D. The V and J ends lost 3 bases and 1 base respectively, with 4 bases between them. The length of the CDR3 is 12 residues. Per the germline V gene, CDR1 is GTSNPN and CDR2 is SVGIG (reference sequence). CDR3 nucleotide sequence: TGTGCCTGGAGCCGGGCCAAAAACATTCAGTACTTC. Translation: CAWSRAKNIQYF.

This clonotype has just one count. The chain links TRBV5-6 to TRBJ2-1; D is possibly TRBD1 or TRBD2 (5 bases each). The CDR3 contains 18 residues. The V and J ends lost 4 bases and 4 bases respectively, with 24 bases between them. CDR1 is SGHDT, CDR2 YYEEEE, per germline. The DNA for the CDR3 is TGTGCCAGCAGCCTGAAATCGGGACCGCCCCCGGGGTACAATGAGCAGTTCTTC. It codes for CASSLKSGPPPGYNEQFF. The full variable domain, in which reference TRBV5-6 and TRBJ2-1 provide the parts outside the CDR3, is DAGVTQSPTHLIKTRGQQVTLRCSPKSGHDTVSWYQQALGQGPQFIFQYYEEEERQRGNFPDRFSGHQFPNYSSELNVNALLLGDSALYLCASSLKSGPPPGYNEQFFGPGTRLTVL.

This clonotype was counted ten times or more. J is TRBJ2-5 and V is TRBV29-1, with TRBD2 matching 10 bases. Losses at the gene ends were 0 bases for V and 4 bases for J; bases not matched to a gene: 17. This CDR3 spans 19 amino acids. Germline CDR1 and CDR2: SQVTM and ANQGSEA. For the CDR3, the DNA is TGCAGCGTTGAAGATACCGGGGGGACTAGCGCTCTAATTGGAGAGACCCAGTACTTC. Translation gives CSVEDTGGTSALIGETQYF.

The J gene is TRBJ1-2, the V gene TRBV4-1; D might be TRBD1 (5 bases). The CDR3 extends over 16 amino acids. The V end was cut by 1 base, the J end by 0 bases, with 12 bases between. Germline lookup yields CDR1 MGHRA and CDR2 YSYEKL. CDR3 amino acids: CASSQGGRPANYGYTF. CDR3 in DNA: TGCGCCAGCAGCCAAGGGGGCAGGCCTGCTAACTATGGCTACACCTTC.

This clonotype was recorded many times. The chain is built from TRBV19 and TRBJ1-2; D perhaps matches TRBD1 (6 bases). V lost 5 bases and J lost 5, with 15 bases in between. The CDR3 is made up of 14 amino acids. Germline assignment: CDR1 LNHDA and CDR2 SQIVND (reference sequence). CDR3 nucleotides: TGTGCCAGTAGTCCGACAACAGGGAGGTATGGCTACACCTTC. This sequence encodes CASSPTTGRYGYTF.